This TCR beta chain was identified during a study of siplizumab effects on memory and regulatory T cells. General observations from the study: Most proliferating CD4+ or CD8+ clones, roughly 75-97%, had no naive or memory assignment. Researchers did not confirm the suppressive function of proliferating Tregs from siplizumab cultures. The naive T cell population seemed more diverse than memory cells and seemed a major contributor to the alloresponse. Siplizumab produced a significant reduction in alloreactive sequences that were traceable to unstimulated CD4+ memory cells.

Germline V gene data show CDR1 as SGHRS and CDR2 as YFSETQ. Between the trimmed V and J ends, which lost 4 bases and 4 bases, there was a span of 14 bases. The CDR3 consists of 14 residues. In its sample, this clone was seen once. What it recognizes is unknown. Profiled with immunoSEQ multiplex PCR; TCRdb holds only in-frame clones, not every one. This sample has about 91,000 clones, with approximately 93% found just once. The clonotype comes from a human donor in good health. The chain carries TRBV5-1 and TRBJ1-2; no definite D call. What was sequenced was CD8+ T cells sorted from blood. The CDR3, as DNA: TGCGCCAGCAGCCCGGAACCTGATTTCTATGGCTACACCTTC. It yields the protein CASSPEPDFYGYTF.